Below are 21 T cell receptor beta chains sequenced from a single sample in a study of chemoradiotherapy in HPV16-positive cancers. Here immunoSEQ multiplex PCR was the method, and the copy in TCRdb shows in-frame clones only, minus some. The profile covers some 6,900 clones, with about 93% appearing a single time and more than 1.5% taken by the ten largest. Sequencing was performed on blood, taken from a patient who underwent chemoradiotherapy. The receptors derive from a human donor with HPV-associated anogenital cancer.

J is TRBJ1-4 and V is TRBV15; D call uncertain. Germline V gives CDR1 LNHNV, CDR2 YYDKDF (reference sequence). The V gene lost 0 bases and the J gene lost 6 bases, with 8 bases spanning the gap. The CDR3 has 14 amino acids. CDR3 DNA sequence: TGTGCCACCAGCAGAGATAGTAAGGATGAAAAACTGTTTTTT. Its protein product is CATSRDSKDEKLFF.

The chain recombines TRBV5-8 with TRBJ1-5; D uncertain. This CDR3 is built from 13 residues. The ends were cut back, 5 bases at V and 1 base at J, with 7 bases in the middle. Germline loops: CDR1 SGHTS, CDR2 YDEGEE. The CDR3 nucleotides read TGTGCCAGCAGTCCGAGAAGCAATCAGCCCCAGCATTTT. Amino acids: CASSPRSNQPQHF.

The chain employs TRBV5-4 and TRBJ2-7; D is possibly TRBD1 (5 bases). Per germline, CDR1 SGHNT and CDR2 YYREEE (reference sequence). This CDR3 is built from 14 residues. V lost 4 bases to trimming and J lost 2 bases, with 13 bases between them. CDR3 region: CASSPRQSTYEQYF. In DNA form, the CDR3 reads TGTGCCAGCAGCCCGAGACAGTCGACCTACGAGCAGTACTTC.

V and J are TRBV5-8 and TRBJ2-5; 9 nucleotides agree with TRBD1. CDR1 is SGHTS and CDR2 is YDEGEE in the germline V gene. This CDR3 is 14 amino acids long. Trimming cost V 4 bases and J 4 bases; bases outside gene matches: 5. The DNA of the CDR3 is TGTGCCAGCAGCCTGGGACAGGGTCGAGAGACCCAGTACTTC. Translating it yields CASSLGQGRETQYF.

The chain links TRBV29-1 to TRBJ2-2; 9 bases line up with TRBD2. Germline-derived CDR1 and CDR2 are SQVTM and ANQGSEA. V was clipped by 5 bases and J by 1 base; unmatched bases: 5. The CDR3 loop spans 15 amino acids. CDR3 nucleotide sequence: TGCAGCGTTCGTAGCGGGGGTAGGAACACCGGGGAGCTGTTTTTT. It is translated as CSVRSGGRNTGELFF.

V and J are TRBV7-2 and TRBJ1-2, with 7 bases aligning to TRBD1. CDR1 and CDR2 from the germline V gene are SGHTA and FQGNSA. This CDR3 region has 14 residues. V shed 5 bases, J shed 3 bases, and the junction held 6 bases outside the gene matches. As DNA, the CDR3 is TGTGCCAGCAGCCCACCGGGACAGTACTATGGCTACACCTTC. The encoded protein is CASSPPGQYYGYTF. Supplemented by reference TRBV7-2 and TRBJ1-2, the full variable domain reads GAGVSQSPSNKVTEKGKDVELRCDPISGHTALYWYRQSLGQGLEFLIYFQGNSAPDKSGLPSDRFSAERTGGSVSTLTIQRTQQEDSAVYLCASSPPGQYYGYTFGSGTRLTVV.

The genes are TRBV14 and TRBJ2-7; 12 nucleotides match TRBD2. Germline lookup yields CDR1 SGHDN and CDR2 FVKESK. This CDR3 comprises 15 residues. J lost 4 bases, V lost 3 bases, and 4 bases had no gene match. CDR3 nucleotide sequence: TGTGCCAGCAGCCAGGGACTAGCGGGTCGGTACGAGCAGTACTTC. This translates into CASSQGLAGRYEQYF.

This clone was seen just once. The chain links TRBV11-3 to TRBJ1-2; D ambiguous. Germline V gives CDR1 SGHNT, CDR2 YENEEA. This CDR3 has 15 residues. With 1 base removed from V and 3 bases from J, the gap between germline ends came to 12 bases. The CDR3 sequence is CASSLVPASDYGYTF. DNA of the CDR3: TGTGCCAGCAGCTTAGTACCGGCTAGCGACTATGGCTACACCTTC.

This clone is a singleton in its sample. J is TRBJ2-1 and V is TRBV10-2, with 9 positions matching TRBD2. Germline values: CDR1 WSHSY, CDR2 SAAADI. V lost 0 bases and J lost 0; bases outside the gene matches: 6. CDR3 length: 18 amino acids. In nucleotides, the CDR3 is TGCGCCAGCAGTGAGTCCCAAGCGGGGGGACTCTCCTACAATGAGCAGTTCTTC. Translating gives CASSESQAGGLSYNEQFF.

This clone was seen more than once but under ten times. J is TRBJ1-5 and V is TRBV27; D not resolved. CDR1 is MNHEY, CDR2 SMNVEV, per germline (reference sequence). There are 13 residues in the CDR3. Trimming cost V 6 bases and J 5 bases, with 11 bases left between them. CDR3 in amino acids: CASSTGVDQPQHF. In nucleotides, the CDR3 is TGTGCCAGCAGCACCGGGGTCGATCAGCCCCAGCATTTT.

The chain recombines TRBV5-1 with TRBJ2-3, with 12 nucleotides matching TRBD2. This CDR3 is 16 amino acids long. Germline trimming cut 3 bases from V and 3 bases from J; bases unmatched to any gene: 5. Germline V gene data show CDR1 as SGHRS and CDR2 as YFSETQ. The CDR3 DNA reads TGCGCCAGCAGCTCGGCGGGGACTAGCGGGACAGATACGCAGTATTTT. This encodes CASSSAGTSGTDTQYF. Combining the CDR3 with reference TRBV5-1 and TRBJ2-3 gives the whole variable domain KAGVTQTPRYLIKTRGQQVTLSCSPISGHRSVSWYQQTPGQGLQFLFEYFSETQRNKGNFPGRFSGRQFSNSRSEMNVSTLELGDSALYLCASSSAGTSGTDTQYFGPGTRLTVL.

The V call is TRBV5-5, the J call TRBJ2-7; TRBD2 matches at 7 bases. This CDR3 is 13 amino acids long. V lost 0 bases to trimming and J lost 5 bases; unmatched junction nucleotides: 2. Germline CDR1 and CDR2: SGHKS and YYEKEE (reference sequence). The CDR3 protein is CASSLVAGDEQYF. The CDR3 bases are TGTGCCAGCAGCTTGGTCGCGGGAGACGAGCAGTACTTC.

V usage is TRBV6-5 and J usage is TRBJ2-5, with 8 nucleotides matching TRBD2. CDR1 and CDR2 from the germline V gene are MNHEY and SVGAGI. The CDR3 has 15 residues. V dropped 2 bases and J dropped 3; count of bases not matched to a gene: 5. The CDR3 spells CASSYHRGGKETQYF. The CDR3 DNA reads as TGTGCCAGCAGTTACCATCGCGGGGGGAAAGAGACCCAGTACTTC.

The chain has TRBV19 and TRBJ1-3; no definite D call. The germline CDR1 and CDR2 sequences are LNHDA and SQIVND (reference sequence). The germline V and J ends were trimmed by 5 bases and 4 bases, with 9 bases remaining between them. The CDR3 loop spans 13 amino acids. The CDR3 loop reads CASSPGVGNTIYF. The CDR3 DNA follows: TGTGCCAGTAGTCCCGGGGTCGGAAACACCATATATTTT.

The chain is built from TRBV6-6 and TRBJ2-3, with a possible D match to TRBD2 (6 bases). CDR1 MNHNY and CDR2 SVGAGI come from the germline V gene (reference sequence). V lost 2 bases and J lost 0, with 9 bases in between. The CDR3 has 15 amino acids. The DNA of the CDR3 is TGTGCCAGCAGTTACGGCGGGACTAGCACAGATACGCAGTATTTT. It specifies CASSYGGTSTDTQYF.

The genes are TRBV15 and TRBJ2-7; D may be TRBD1 or TRBD2 (5 bases each). Trimming left V 6 bases short and J 5 bases short, with 20 bases between. The length of the CDR3 is 15 residues. Germline lookup yields CDR1 LNHNV and CDR2 YYDKDF (reference sequence). The CDR3 nucleotides read TGTGCCACCAGTCCTGGATCACCGACGGGGCACGAGCAGTACTTC. Protein product: CATSPGSPTGHEQYF.

V gene TRBV6-5 combines with J gene TRBJ1-2; no definite D call. Germline CDR1 and CDR2: MNHEY and SVGAGI. The CDR3 is 12 amino acids. Trimming cost V 5 bases and J 5 bases, with 9 bases left between them. CDR3 nucleotides: TGTGCCAGCAGTCCCTCGGGTTATGGCTACACCTTC. It codes for CASSPSGYGYTF.

This rearrangement joins TRBV2 to TRBJ2-5; 11 nucleotides match TRBD2. J was trimmed by 5 bases and V by 5 bases; bases with no gene match: 7. The CDR3 sequence is 15 residues long. The germline V gene encodes CDR1 SNHLY and CDR2 FYNNEI. The CDR3 coding sequence is TGTGCCAGCAGTCATAGACTAGCGGGACTGGAGACCCAGTACTTC. Protein sequence: CASSHRLAGLETQYF.

The gene calls are TRBV21-1 and TRBJ1-3; no DNA check was done on the table's D call, TRBD1. TRBV21-1 is termed a pseudogene. This CDR3 region has 16 residues. CDR3 DNA sequence: TGTGCCAGCAGCAAAGTTACTACAGGGGCTGGAAACACCATATATTTT. This sequence encodes CASSKVTTGAGNTIYF.

The chain combines TRBV9 with TRBJ1-5, with a tentative D call TRBD1 (6 bases). CDR3 size: 16 residues. CDR1 is SGDLS and CDR2 is YYNGEE in the germline V gene. The germline V and J ends were trimmed by 3 bases and 0 bases, with 13 bases remaining between them. CDR3 sequence (DNA): TGTGCCAGCAGCGGATCAGACAGGAGTAGCAATCAGCCCCAGCATTTT. Protein product: CASSGSDRSSNQPQHF.

This chain connects TRBV6-5 to TRBJ2-5, with 8 bases identical to TRBD2. V was clipped by 0 bases and J by 4 bases; unmatched bases: 4. This CDR3 contains 15 residues. The V gene's germline CDR1 is MNHEY and CDR2 SVGAGI. CDR3 region: CASSYSALAGETQYF. The CDR3 DNA is TGTGCCAGCAGTTACTCGGCCCTAGCGGGAGAGACCCAGTACTTC.